This T cell receptor beta chain was documented in a study of early T cells in non-severe SARS-CoV-2 infection (dated by TCRdb to about 2021). Regarding the research as a whole: Bulk RNA from unsorted whole blood was used for TCR sequencing, so alpha and beta chains could not be paired. On the study overall, not on this receptor specifically: VDJdb matching was skewed toward anti-spike CD8 responses, so virus-specific expansions were likely underestimated and private and CD4 specificities were missed.

The study was a case-control design nested within a healthcare worker cohort in London, UK, with weekly nasopharyngeal swab PCR tests and blood sampling. Between 23 and 31 March 2020, the week of the UK lockdown, healthcare workers were enrolled and then followed up weekly for as long as 16 weeks. The germline V and J ends show losses of 0 bases and 7 bases respectively, and no gene match explains 18 bases of the junction. Inclusive of the bounding cysteine and phenylalanine, the CDR3 is 18 residues long. This entry keeps only the CDR3 DNA: 54 bases, framed from base 1. Based on the germline V gene, the CDR1 and CDR2 sequences are SGHDN and FVKESK. To prepare the library, 5' RACE was applied. The instrument given in TCRdb is NextSeq 500. To correct for sequencing error and PCR bias, the TCR library protocol tagged individual cDNA molecules with unique molecular identifiers. TCR alpha and beta chains were both sequenced, and the abundances of alpha and beta sequences in each sample were closely correlated with each other. The published analysis was carried out like this. V gene, J gene and CDR3 annotation of TCR sequences was performed with Decombinator V4. TCRs were defined as expanded if a significant change between any two time points was detected under a Poisson model with p below 0.0001. TCR abundances were normalised to the total number of TCRs sequenced in each sample and reported as counts per million. TRAV1-2 paired with TRAJ12, TRAJ20 or TRAJ33 defined MAIT TCRs, while TRAV10 paired with TRAJ18 defined iNKT TCRs. VDJdb, accessed on 1 November 2021, was searched for TCRs annotated for CMV, EBV and SARS-CoV-2, and TCRs annotated for more than one antigen were excluded. In-frame beta chains were kept once TCRdb had trimmed the public reads at Q25 with fastp and called clones with MiXCR. One record per CDR3 amino acid sequence lists the most common genes and DNA. The V and J calls here are based on TCRdb, not the publication. Present in this sample are tens of thousands of distinct CDR3 sequences, about 6.5% of which were seen just once. Roughly 8.4% of the sample lies in the top ten.

This clonotype was seen at least ten times. Its antigen is unknown. No much larger clone exists at a distance of one base, and base qualities are not known. The sample taken for sequencing was whole blood. The origin of this receptor is an adult who was a healthcare worker with PCR-confirmed SARS-CoV-2 infection or an uninfected control (not recorded which). The chain employs TRBV14 and TRBJ2-7, with 7 bases in between that match TRBD1. The DNA reads TGTGCCAGCAGCCAAGATTGGGGTCTACAGGGGCGGTTATTTGAGCAGTACTTC. This encodes CASSQDWGLQGRLFEQYF.